This T cell receptor (beta chain) was observed in a study of OX40 agonist ivuxolimab in advanced cancers. Study information: Eligibility admitted prior anti-PD-1, anti-PD-L1 or anti-CTLA-4 therapy; roughly 37% had some.

Generated by immunoSEQ multiplex PCR, the TCRdb table keeps only in-frame clones and is missing some. The repertoire consists of some 19,000 clones, with about two thirds occurring once and the leading ten covering approximately 24%. For this clone: The antigen remains unidentified.

The V gene lost 0 bases and the J gene lost 6 bases, with 19 bases spanning the gap. The CDR3 has 17 residues. The study, taken as a whole, reports: Circulating CD4+ and CD8+ T cells showed clonal expansion by week 6 at 0.1 to 3.0 mg/kg.

This material consisted of CD4+ or CD8+ T cells sorted from blood, taken in a trial of the OX40 agonist ivuxolimab. This receptor was taken from an adult with an advanced solid tumor such as melanoma, head and neck, liver or kidney cancer. V usage is TRBV23-1 and J usage is TRBJ2-3; TRBD1 is a possible D gene (5 bases). TRBV23-1 is recorded as an ORF, its role being uncertain. The CDR3 reads CASSQSIGVGQTDTQYF. CDR3 in DNA: TGCGCCAGCAGTCAATCGATAGGAGTGGGGCAGACCGATACGCAGTATTTT.